This TCR beta chain stems from a study of blood T cell repertoires in COVID-19. TCRdb's copy holds only in-frame clones and misses some; the assay was immunoSEQ multiplex PCR. The sample yields about 46,000 clones, 86% seen once. Germline CDR1 reads LGHNA; CDR2 reads YSLEER. The CDR3 has 17 residues. V lost 3 bases to trimming and J lost 2 bases; unmatched junction nucleotides: 5. Residents of approximately 25 US areas, aged roughly 18 to 89 years, made up the participants. The sequenced material came from PBMCs or T cells enriched from blood (not recorded which). This chain joins TRBV4-3 and TRBJ2-6; 9 nucleotides agree with TRBD1. This clonotype was sampled from a woman aged 45-59 years who had recovered from COVID-19. This chain's CDR3 is CASSQDRGTAGANVLTF. DNA for the CDR3: TGCGCCAGCAGCCAGGACAGGGGAACGGCTGGGGCCAACGTCCTGACTTTC.